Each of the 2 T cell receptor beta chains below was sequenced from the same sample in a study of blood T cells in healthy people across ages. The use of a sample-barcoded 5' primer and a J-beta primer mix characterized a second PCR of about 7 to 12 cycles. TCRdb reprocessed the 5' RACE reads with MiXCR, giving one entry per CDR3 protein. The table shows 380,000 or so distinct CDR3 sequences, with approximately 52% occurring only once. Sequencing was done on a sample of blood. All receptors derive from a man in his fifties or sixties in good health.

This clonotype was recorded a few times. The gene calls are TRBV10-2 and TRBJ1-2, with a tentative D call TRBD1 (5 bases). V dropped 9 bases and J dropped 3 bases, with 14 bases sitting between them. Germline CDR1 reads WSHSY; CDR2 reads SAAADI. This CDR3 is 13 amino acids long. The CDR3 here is CASRLGVHYGYTF. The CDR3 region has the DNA TGCGCCAGTAGGCTGGGGGTTCACTATGGCTACACCTTC.

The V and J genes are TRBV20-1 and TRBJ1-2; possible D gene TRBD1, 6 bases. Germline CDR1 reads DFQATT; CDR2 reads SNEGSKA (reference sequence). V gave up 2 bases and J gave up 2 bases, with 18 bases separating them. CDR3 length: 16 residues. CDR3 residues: CSARSTRDNQNYGYTF. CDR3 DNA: TGCAGTGCTAGAAGTACCCGGGACAACCAAAACTATGGCTACACCTTC.